The source of this T cell receptor beta chain is a study of T cells after posttransplantation cyclophosphamide. Study-wide results and caveats: TRB overlap between skin or GI tissue T cells and blood was limited. Recipient CMV seropositivity and CMV reactivation strongly tracked TRB clonality.

Assay: immunoSEQ multiplex PCR; the TCRdb copy retains only in-frame clones and omits some. The sample consists of 32,000 or so clones, roughly 90% of them appearing once. Points on this clone: The antigen is unknown.

Germline V gives CDR1 MDHEN, CDR2 SYDVKM. CDR3 length equals 16 residues. After removal of 5 bases from V and 1 base from J, the junction contained 8 bases not matched to a gene. This TCR was recovered from a woman aged 40-49 years with a blood cancer, CMV-positive, and with a related stem cell donor. The sample consisted of PBMCs. The chain employs TRBV28 and TRBJ2-7; 10 bases are a match to TRBD2. The CDR3 DNA sequence: TGTGCCAGCAGTGGCCCTAGCGGGGGCCAATCCTACGAGCAGTACTTC. The encoded protein is CASSGPSGGQSYEQYF.